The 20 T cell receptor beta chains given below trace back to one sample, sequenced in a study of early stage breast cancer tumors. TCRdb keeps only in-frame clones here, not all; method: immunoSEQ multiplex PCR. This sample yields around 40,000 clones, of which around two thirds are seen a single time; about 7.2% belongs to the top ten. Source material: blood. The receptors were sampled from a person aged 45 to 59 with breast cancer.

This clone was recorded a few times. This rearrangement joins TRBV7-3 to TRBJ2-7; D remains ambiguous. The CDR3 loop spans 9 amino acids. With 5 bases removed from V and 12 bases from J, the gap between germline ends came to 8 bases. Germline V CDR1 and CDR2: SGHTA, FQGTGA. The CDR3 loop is CASSLDGYF. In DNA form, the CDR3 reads TGTGCCAGCAGCCTAGATGGGTACTTC. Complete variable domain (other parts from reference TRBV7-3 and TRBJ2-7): GAGVSQTPSNKVTEKGKYVELRCDPISGHTALYWYRQSLGQGPEFLIYFQGTGAADDSGLPNDRFFAVRPEGSVSTLKIQRTERGDSAVYLCASSLDGYFGPGTRLTVT.

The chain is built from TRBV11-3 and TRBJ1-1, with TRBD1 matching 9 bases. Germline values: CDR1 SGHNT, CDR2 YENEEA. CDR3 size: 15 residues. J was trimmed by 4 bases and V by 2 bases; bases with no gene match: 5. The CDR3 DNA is TGTGCCAGCAGCTTAATACAGGGGGCGGGCACTGAAGCTTTCTTT. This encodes CASSLIQGAGTEAFF.

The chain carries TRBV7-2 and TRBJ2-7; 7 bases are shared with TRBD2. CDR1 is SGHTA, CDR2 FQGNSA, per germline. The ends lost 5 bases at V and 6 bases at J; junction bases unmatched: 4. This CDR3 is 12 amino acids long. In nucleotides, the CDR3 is TGTGCCAGCAGCCCCCCGGGGGGCGAGCAGTACTTC. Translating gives CASSPPGGEQYF.

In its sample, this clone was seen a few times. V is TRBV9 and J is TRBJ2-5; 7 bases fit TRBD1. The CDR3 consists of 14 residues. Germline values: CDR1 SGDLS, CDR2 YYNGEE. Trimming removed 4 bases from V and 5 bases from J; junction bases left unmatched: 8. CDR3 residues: CASSLGTAGETQYF. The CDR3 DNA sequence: TGTGCCAGCAGCTTGGGGACAGCAGGCGAGACCCAGTACTTC.

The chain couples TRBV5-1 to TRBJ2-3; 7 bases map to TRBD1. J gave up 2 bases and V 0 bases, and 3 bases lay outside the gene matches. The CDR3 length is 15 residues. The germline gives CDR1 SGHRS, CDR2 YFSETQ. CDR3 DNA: TGCGCCAGCAGCTTGGCGGGACAGACCACAGATACGCAGTATTTT. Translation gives CASSLAGQTTDTQYF.

This CDR3 is CASKRQSTNEKLFF. The CDR3 DNA sequence: TGTGCCAGCAAGAGACAGTCAACTAATGAAAAACTGTTTTTT. The chain recombines TRBV6-1 with TRBJ1-4; possible D gene TRBD1, 5 bases. CDR1 MNHNS and CDR2 SASEGT come from the germline V gene. CDR3 length: 14 residues. V was shortened by 7 bases and J by 0 bases, with 9 bases between the two germline ends.

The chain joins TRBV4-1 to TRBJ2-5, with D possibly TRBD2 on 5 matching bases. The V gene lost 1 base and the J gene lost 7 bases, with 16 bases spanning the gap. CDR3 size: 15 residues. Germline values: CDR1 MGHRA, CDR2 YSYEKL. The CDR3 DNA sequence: TGCGCCAGCAGCCAAGGAATGCGAGGGTCAGGGACCCAGTACTTC. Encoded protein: CASSQGMRGSGTQYF.

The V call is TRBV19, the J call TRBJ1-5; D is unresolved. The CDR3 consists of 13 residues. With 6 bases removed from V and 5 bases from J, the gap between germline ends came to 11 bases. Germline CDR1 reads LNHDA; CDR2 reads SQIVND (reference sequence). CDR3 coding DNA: TGTGCCAGTAGCCGAGAGCCCGATCAGCCCCAGCATTTT. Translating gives CASSREPDQPQHF.

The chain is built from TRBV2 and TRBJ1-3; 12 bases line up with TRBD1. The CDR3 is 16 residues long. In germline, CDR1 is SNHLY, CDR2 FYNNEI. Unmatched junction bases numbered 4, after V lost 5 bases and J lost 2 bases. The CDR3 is CASSPGTGGTGNTIYF. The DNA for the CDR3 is TGTGCCAGCAGTCCCGGGACAGGGGGCACTGGAAACACCATATATTTT.

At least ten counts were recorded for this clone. Here the CDR3 DNA reads TGTGCCAGTAGTAGAGCGGGGGGTCCCGGGTCCTACAATGAGCAGTTCTTC. It encodes CASSRAGGPGSYNEQFF. The rearrangement joins TRBV19 to TRBJ2-1; 9 bases fit TRBD2. This CDR3 spans 17 amino acids. V dropped 4 bases and J dropped 1; count of bases not matched to a gene: 8. From germline, CDR1 is LNHDA and CDR2 SQIVND (reference sequence).

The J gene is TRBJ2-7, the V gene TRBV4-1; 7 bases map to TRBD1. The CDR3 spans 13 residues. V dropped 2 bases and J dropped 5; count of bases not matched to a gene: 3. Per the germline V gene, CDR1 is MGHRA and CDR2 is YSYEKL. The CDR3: CASSQYRGDEQYF. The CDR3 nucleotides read TGCGCCAGCAGCCAATACAGGGGTGACGAGCAGTACTTC.

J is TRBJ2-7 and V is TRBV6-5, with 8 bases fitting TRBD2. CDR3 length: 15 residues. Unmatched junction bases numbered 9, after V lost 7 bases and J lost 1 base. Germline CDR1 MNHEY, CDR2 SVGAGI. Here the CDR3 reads CASKYGASGSYEQYF. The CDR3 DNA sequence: TGTGCCAGCAAATACGGCGCTAGCGGGTCCTACGAGCAGTACTTC.

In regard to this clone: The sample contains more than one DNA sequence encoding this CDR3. CDR3 coding DNA: TGTGCCAGCTCAAGACAGGGTATTGAGGGCTACACCTTC. Its translation: CASSRQGIEGYTF. This chain joins TRBV18 and TRBJ1-2; 7 positions agree with TRBD1. Germline CDR1 and CDR2: KGHSH and LQKENI. V was clipped by 5 bases and J by 8 bases; unmatched bases: 8. CDR3 length: 13 residues.

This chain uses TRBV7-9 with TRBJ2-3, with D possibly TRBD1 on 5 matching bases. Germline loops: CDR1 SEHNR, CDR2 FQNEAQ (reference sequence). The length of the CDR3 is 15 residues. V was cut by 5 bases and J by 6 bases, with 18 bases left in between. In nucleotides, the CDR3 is TGTGCCAGCAGCGCCGACATCCTCCCAGGGGATACGCAGTATTTT. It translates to CASSADILPGDTQYF.

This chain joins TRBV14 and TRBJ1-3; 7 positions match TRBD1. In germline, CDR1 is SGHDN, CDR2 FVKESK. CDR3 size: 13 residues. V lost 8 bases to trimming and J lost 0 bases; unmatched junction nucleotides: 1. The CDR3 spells CASRQGSGNTIYF. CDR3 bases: TGTGCCAGCCGACAGGGCTCTGGAAACACCATATATTTT.

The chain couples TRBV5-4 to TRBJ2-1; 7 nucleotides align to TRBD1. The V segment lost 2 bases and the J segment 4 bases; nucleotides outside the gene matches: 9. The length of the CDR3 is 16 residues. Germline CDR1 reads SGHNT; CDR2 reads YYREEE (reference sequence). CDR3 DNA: TGTGCCAGCAGCTTCGGTCAGGGGGAATTTTACAATGAGCAGTTCTTC. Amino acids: CASSFGQGEFYNEQFF.

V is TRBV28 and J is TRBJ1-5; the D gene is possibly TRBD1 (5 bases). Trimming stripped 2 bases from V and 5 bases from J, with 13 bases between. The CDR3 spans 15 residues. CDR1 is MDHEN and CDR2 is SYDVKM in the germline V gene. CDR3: CASSLGGSYDQPQHF. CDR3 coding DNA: TGTGCCAGCAGTTTAGGGGGGAGTTACGATCAGCCCCAGCATTTT.

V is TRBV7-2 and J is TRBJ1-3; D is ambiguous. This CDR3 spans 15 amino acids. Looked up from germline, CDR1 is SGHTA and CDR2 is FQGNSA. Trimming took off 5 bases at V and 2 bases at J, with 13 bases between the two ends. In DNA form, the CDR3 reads TGTGCCAGCAGCCCCGATACAAGTACTGGAAACACCATATATTTT. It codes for CASSPDTSTGNTIYF.

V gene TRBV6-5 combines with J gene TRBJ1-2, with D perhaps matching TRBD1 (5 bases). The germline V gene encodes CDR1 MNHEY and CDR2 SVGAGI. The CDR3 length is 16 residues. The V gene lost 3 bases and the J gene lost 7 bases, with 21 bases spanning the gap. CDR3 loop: CASSYNPAVGGAGYTF. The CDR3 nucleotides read TGTGCCAGCAGTTATAACCCGGCGGTGGGGGGTGCTGGCTACACCTTC.

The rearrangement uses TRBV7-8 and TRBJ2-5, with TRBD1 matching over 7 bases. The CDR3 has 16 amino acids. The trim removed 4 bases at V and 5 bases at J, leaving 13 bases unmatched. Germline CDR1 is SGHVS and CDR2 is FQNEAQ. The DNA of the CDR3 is TGTGCCAGCAGCTCGAGGGGACAGACTATGGGGGAGACCCAGTACTTC. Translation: CASSSRGQTMGETQYF.